Listed here are 25 T cell receptor beta chains from one sample, sequenced in a study of beta chain features in type 1 diabetes. Whole-study findings and limits: Among all four CD4+ subsets, Type 1 diabetes patients had TCRB CDR3s that were moderately but significantly shorter.

The antigens for these receptors are not known. Of the isolated RNA, all was reverse transcribed, and so the sequenced material was expressed TCRB transcripts. TCRdb's copy holds only in-frame clones and misses some; the assay was immunoSEQ multiplex PCR. Here the sample spans roughly 300,000 clones, 13% to 15% being singletons. Sequencing input: naive CD4+ T cells from blood. The receptors were gathered from a man in his thirties or forties with type 1 diabetes.

This chain links TRBV9 with TRBJ1-2, with TRBD1 as a possible D gene (5 bases). CDR3 length: 12 amino acids. V lost 3 bases and J lost 8, with 11 bases in between. Germline V gives CDR1 SGDLS, CDR2 YYNGEE. The CDR3 is CASSGGTRGYTF. For the CDR3, the DNA is TGTGCCAGCAGCGGCGGGACGAGGGGCTACACCTTC.

This clone occurred a few times. The DNA of the CDR3 is TGCGCCAGCAGCCAAGAGCATGCCAGGGGATCCTATGGCTACACCTTC. Protein: CASSQEHARGSYGYTF. The genes are TRBV4-3 and TRBJ1-2; D is possibly TRBD1 (6 bases). There are 16 residues in the CDR3. The V gene's germline CDR1 is LGHNA and CDR2 YSLEER. V was cut by 0 bases and J by 4 bases, with 15 bases left in between.

This clone was observed a few times. V usage is TRBV28 and J usage is TRBJ1-3, with D possibly matching TRBD1 (6 bases). V gave up 7 bases and J gave up 2 bases, with 15 bases separating them. The CDR3 consists of 15 residues. Per germline, CDR1 MDHEN and CDR2 SYDVKM. CDR3 bases: TGTGCCAGCATCCTCAAACAGGGCCCTGGAAACACCATATATTTT. It encodes CASILKQGPGNTIYF.

This clone was recorded a few times. The rearrangement joins TRBV2 to TRBJ2-7, with TRBD2 identical over 8 bases. The trim removed 6 bases at V and 3 bases at J, leaving 7 bases unmatched. The CDR3 has 14 residues. Germline V CDR1 and CDR2: SNHLY, FYNNEI. CDR3 region: CASRTSARYYEQYF. The CDR3 DNA reads TGTGCCAGCAGGACTAGCGCGAGATACTACGAGCAGTACTTC. Combining the CDR3 with reference TRBV2 and TRBJ2-7 gives the whole variable domain EPEVTQTPSHQVTQMGQEVILRCVPISNHLYFYWYRQILGQKVEFLVSFYNNEISEKSEIFDDQFSVERPDGSNFTLKIRSTKLEDSAMYFCASRTSARYYEQYFGPGTRLTVT.

This chain uses TRBV9 with TRBJ2-1, with D perhaps matching TRBD1 (6 bases). The germline V gene has CDR1 SGDLS and CDR2 YYNGEE. V was shortened by 2 bases and J by 7 bases, with 10 bases between the two germline ends. The CDR3 runs to 13 residues. The CDR3 coding sequence is TGTGCCAGCAGCGTGGCAGGGGAGAATGAGCAGTTCTTC. This translates into CASSVAGENEQFF.

The V and J genes are TRBV28 and TRBJ2-3; D unresolved. V was pared by 8 bases and J by 4 bases, with 13 bases between. CDR1 is MDHEN, CDR2 SYDVKM, per germline. The length of the CDR3 is 13 residues. The CDR3 is CASGLTQADTQYF. The CDR3 bases are TGTGCCAGCGGCCTCACGCAGGCAGATACGCAGTATTTT. The full variable domain, in which reference TRBV28 and TRBJ2-3 provide the parts outside the CDR3, is DVKVTQSSRYLVKRTGEKVFLECVQDMDHENMFWYRQDPGLGLRLIYFSYDVKMKEKGDIPEGYSVSREKKERFSLILESASTNQTSMYLCASGLTQADTQYFGPGTRLTVL.

CDR3 loop: CAWSGGQPNYGYTF. The CDR3 region has the DNA TGTGCCTGGAGTGGGGGACAGCCTAACTATGGCTACACCTTC. This chain joins TRBV30 and TRBJ1-2; 7 bases agree with TRBD1. V dropped 1 base and J dropped 0; count of bases not matched to a gene: 2. The CDR3 has 14 amino acids. Germline assignment: CDR1 GTSNPN and CDR2 SVGIG (reference sequence).

A few counts support this clone. The V call is TRBV30, the J call TRBJ1-1; TRBD1 matches at 8 bases. Losses at the gene ends were 2 bases for V and 6 bases for J; bases not matched to a gene: 8. The germline CDR1 and CDR2 sequences are GTSNPN and SVGIG (reference sequence). The CDR3 has 14 amino acids. CDR3 loop: CAWSLSDRVAEAFF. CDR3 nucleotide sequence: TGTGCCTGGAGTCTCTCGGACAGGGTCGCTGAAGCTTTCTTT.

The chain combines TRBV2 with TRBJ2-4; TRBD1 matches 10 bases. This CDR3 has 16 residues. Germline V gene sequence: CDR1 SNHLY, CDR2 FYNNEI. J was trimmed by 0 bases and V by 7 bases; bases with no gene match: 6. DNA of the CDR3: TGTGCCAGCAAGGGACAGGGGTATCTAGCCAAAAACATTCAGTACTTC. It is translated as CASKGQGYLAKNIQYF.

This rearrangement joins TRBV29-1 to TRBJ2-1; 8 nucleotides align to TRBD1. Germline trimming cut 5 bases from V and 8 bases from J; bases unmatched to any gene: 5. The CDR3 totals 12 residues. Looked up from germline, CDR1 is SQVTM and CDR2 is ANQGSEA. The DNA of the CDR3 is TGCAGCGTTAGATCAGGGGGCTATGAGCAGTTCTTC. It specifies CSVRSGGYEQFF.

This clone has just a few counts. The chain carries TRBV28 and TRBJ2-2; perhaps TRBD2 as D (5 bases). In germline, CDR1 is MDHEN, CDR2 SYDVKM. Trimming shortened V by 7 bases and J by 8 bases, and 8 bases separated the two germline ends. The CDR3 has 11 amino acids. DNA for the CDR3: TGTGCCAGCACCGGGGAGGGGGAGCTGTTTTTT. Protein sequence: CASTGEGELFF.

In its sample, this clone was seen a few times. V usage is TRBV5-1 and J usage is TRBJ2-2; 8 bases are shared with TRBD2. This CDR3 region has 15 residues. Trimming cost V 5 bases and J 3 bases; bases outside gene matches: 6. CDR1 SGHRS and CDR2 YFSETQ come from the germline V gene. The CDR3 DNA reads as TGCGCCAGCAGTTTCGGAGCGGGAGACACCGGGGAGCTGTTTTTT. It yields the protein CASSFGAGDTGELFF.

V is TRBV18 and J is TRBJ2-5, with D possibly matching TRBD2 (6 bases). V lost 2 bases, J lost 3 bases, and 10 bases lay in between. The germline CDR1 and CDR2 sequences are KGHSH and LQKENI. There are 14 residues in the CDR3. The CDR3 sequence is CASSPERVKETQYF. The CDR3 nucleotides read TGTGCCAGCTCACCAGAGCGGGTAAAAGAGACCCAGTACTTC. Supplemented by reference TRBV18 and TRBJ2-5, the full variable domain reads NAGVMQNPRHLVRRRGQEARLRCSPMKGHSHVYWYRQLPEEGLKFMVYLQKENIIDESGMPKERFSAEFPKEGPSILRIQQVVRGDSAAYFCASSPERVKETQYFGPGTRLLVL.

This clone came up a few times. J is TRBJ1-5 and V is TRBV9; TRBD1 might be the D (6 bases). Germline values: CDR1 SGDLS, CDR2 YYNGEE. The CDR3 is 14 residues long. V lost 0 bases and J 5 bases, leaving 9 bases between the germline ends. The CDR3 nucleotides are TGTGCCAGCAGCGTAGAACAGGGAGATCAGCCCCAGCATTTT. This translates into CASSVEQGDQPQHF.

This clone turned up a few times. The V and J genes are TRBV6-6 and TRBJ1-2, with TRBD1 identical over 7 bases. The germline V gene encodes CDR1 MNHNY and CDR2 SVGAGI (reference sequence). The V segment lost 7 bases and the J segment 3 bases; nucleotides outside the gene matches: 11. The CDR3 runs 15 residues. CDR3 nucleotide sequence: TGTGCCAGCACTAAATTTGCCGGACAGGACTATGGCTACACCTTC. Translated: CASTKFAGQDYGYTF.

About this clone itself: One end of the junction does not line up with germline, which may come from a read error. The chain couples TRBV5-4 to TRBJ1-4; TRBD1 might be the D (5 bases). The CDR3 covers 15 residues. Germline V gene lookup returns CDR1 SGHNT and CDR2 YYREEE (reference sequence). The CDR3 nucleotides read TGTGCCAGCAGCCCGGGGGGATCGACTAACGAAAAACTGTTTTTT. It codes for CASSPGGSTNEKLFF.

The chain uses TRBV28 and TRBJ2-4, with 9 bases identical to TRBD1. The J segment lost 4 bases and the V segment lost 2 bases, leaving 12 bases of the junction unmatched. Germline CDR1 is MDHEN and CDR2 is SYDVKM. The CDR3 sequence is 18 residues long. The CDR3 is CASSLLGFRDRDKNIQYF. The CDR3 DNA is TGTGCCAGCAGTTTACTCGGGTTCCGGGACAGGGATAAAAACATTCAGTACTTC.

The V call is TRBV28, the J call TRBJ2-2; 9 nucleotides align to TRBD1. J was trimmed by 6 bases and V by 8 bases; bases with no gene match: 7. The germline V gene has CDR1 MDHEN and CDR2 SYDVKM. The CDR3 covers 14 residues. The CDR3 bases are TGTGCCAGCTTCGACAGGGGGGCCGCCGGGGAGCTGTTTTTT. Protein: CASFDRGAAGELFF.

V is TRBV9 and J is TRBJ2-2; the D is unclear. V shed 4 bases and J shed 4 bases, with 5 bases lying between them. This CDR3 contains 12 residues. Germline V gene data show CDR1 as SGDLS and CDR2 as YYNGEE. The CDR3 spells CASSLTTGELFF. CDR3 coding DNA: TGTGCCAGCAGCCTAACCACCGGGGAGCTGTTTTTT.

The chain recombines TRBV18 with TRBJ1-1; D call uncertain. Trimming took 0 bases from V and 4 from J, leaving 15 bases between them. Germline V gives CDR1 KGHSH, CDR2 LQKENI. The CDR3 has 16 amino acids. The CDR3: CASSPPWATEGTEAFF. The CDR3 nucleotides read TGTGCCAGCTCACCACCGTGGGCCACCGAGGGCACTGAAGCTTTCTTT.

The sample holds a few counts of this clone. J is TRBJ1-1 and V is TRBV7-3, with a weak D call TRBD1 (5 bases). The CDR3 contains 12 residues. V was clipped by 2 bases and J by 10 bases, with 11 bases between them. Per the germline V gene, CDR1 is SGHTA and CDR2 is FQGTGA. The chain's CDR3 is CASSLLGLPAFF. The DNA of the CDR3 is TGTGCCAGCAGCTTACTGGGACTTCCAGCTTTCTTT.

In this sample, this clone turned up a few times. The chain has TRBV6-6 and TRBJ2-7; TRBD2 aligns across 12 bases. This CDR3 has 13 amino acids. The germline CDR1 and CDR2 sequences are MNHNY and SVGAGI (reference sequence). Trimming cost V 7 bases and J 6 bases; bases outside gene matches: 4. The CDR3 region is CASILAGGSEQYF. The CDR3, as DNA: TGTGCCAGCATTCTAGCGGGAGGGAGCGAGCAGTACTTC.

The chain couples TRBV5-4 to TRBJ2-5; weak D call: TRBD2 (6 bases). Germline V gives CDR1 SGHNT, CDR2 YYREEE (reference sequence). The V gene lost 6 bases and the J gene lost 4 bases, with 19 bases spanning the gap. This CDR3 spans 15 amino acids. The CDR3 loop is CASIMAGAGRETQYF. The CDR3 region has the DNA TGTGCCAGCATAATGGCGGGCGCGGGGAGAGAGACCCAGTACTTC.

The rearrangement joins TRBV5-6 to TRBJ2-7; D possibly corresponds to TRBD2 (6 bases). The V gene lost 4 bases and the J gene lost 3 bases, with 11 bases spanning the gap. The length of the CDR3 is 13 residues. Germline CDR1 is SGHDT and CDR2 is YYEEEE. As DNA, the CDR3 is TGTGCCAGCAGCCCTGGGGGACTCTACGAGCAGTACTTC. Residues: CASSPGGLYEQYF.

V usage is TRBV2 and J usage is TRBJ1-3; TRBD1 might be the D (6 bases). CDR1 and CDR2 (germline): SNHLY, FYNNEI. V dropped 10 bases and J dropped 0 bases, with 13 bases sitting between them. CDR3 size: 14 residues. CDR3 bases: TGTGCCAAGAGACAGGCGAGCTCTGGAAACACCATATATTTT. Protein product: CAKRQASSGNTIYF.